This is a list of T cell receptor beta chains from one sample in a study of T cells in Graves' hyperthyroidism and ophthalmopathy. One entry per CDR3 protein, called by TCRdb with MiXCR from the multiplex PCR reads. The top ten hold about 40% of the sample, which has hundreds of thousands of distinct CDR3 sequences, around 19% seen once. Material for sequencing was blood. These receptors originate from a man between 50 and 59 years old with Graves' ophthalmopathy. Each CDR3 is given with its conserved first and last residue.

j_call: TRBJ2-2; v_call: TRBV3-1; cdr3_aa: CASSQRGLTGELFF
j_call: TRBJ1-5; v_call: TRBV6-1; cdr3_aa: CASSRRGRGPPQNQPQHF
j_call: TRBJ1-1; v_call: TRBV29-1; cdr3_aa: CSVEVIEAFF
j_call: TRBJ2-7; v_call: TRBV2; cdr3_aa: CASSEVGYYEQYF
j_call: TRBJ1-5; v_call: TRBV7-8; cdr3_aa: CASSLWTVPGQPQHF
j_call: TRBJ2-1; v_call: TRBV19; cdr3_aa: CASKGVWLGVNEQFF
j_call: TRBJ2-5; v_call: TRBV5-1; cdr3_aa: CASSELRGQETQYF
j_call: TRBJ1-1; v_call: TRBV24-1; cdr3_aa: CAAGDREGTEAFF
j_call: TRBJ2-5; v_call: TRBV7-2; cdr3_aa: CASSGLAGGGQETQYF
j_call: TRBJ1-2; v_call: TRBV2; cdr3_aa: CASSEALREYGYTF
j_call: TRBJ2-7; v_call: TRBV12-3/TRBV12-4; cdr3_aa: CASRGSKESYEQYF
j_call: TRBJ1-4; v_call: TRBV29-1; cdr3_aa: CSVEVLTNEKLFF
j_call: TRBJ2-2; v_call: TRBV12-3/TRBV12-4; cdr3_aa: CASLGAGELFF
j_call: TRBJ1-2; v_call: TRBV9; cdr3_aa: CASSVAEGWGYTF
j_call: TRBJ1-6; v_call: TRBV20-1; cdr3_aa: CSARDPGGRASPLHF
j_call: TRBJ2-3; v_call: TRBV2; cdr3_aa: CASLEQGAPTDTQYF
j_call: TRBJ2-1; v_call: TRBV5-1; cdr3_aa: CASSYASGSSYNEQFF
j_call: TRBJ1-1; v_call: TRBV30; cdr3_aa: CGSRGLTEAFF
j_call: TRBJ2-3; v_call: TRBV12-3/TRBV12-4; cdr3_aa: CASKRGTDTQYF
j_call: TRBJ2-2; v_call: TRBV7-2; cdr3_aa: CASSPRIGELFF
j_call: TRBJ2-3; v_call: TRBV6-1; cdr3_aa: CASSPLSTGVGTDTQYF
j_call: TRBJ2-1; v_call: TRBV3-1; cdr3_aa: CASSQELSGRQDDEQFF
j_call: TRBJ2-7; v_call: TRBV28; cdr3_aa: CASRVGAGNSEQYF
j_call: TRBJ2-1; v_call: TRBV18; cdr3_aa: CASSSTPGQGLLGQFF
j_call: TRBJ1-5; v_call: TRBV7-8; cdr3_aa: CASSLAQGASNQPQHF
j_call: TRBJ2-2; v_call: TRBV3-1; cdr3_aa: CASSLTSAGELFF
j_call: TRBJ2-7; v_call: TRBV28; cdr3_aa: CASSPSGLAGLSSYEQYF
j_call: TRBJ1-6; v_call: TRBV30; cdr3_aa: CAWKGIDSPLHF
j_call: TRBJ2-1; v_call: TRBV7-8; cdr3_aa: CASSFPITGGPSEQFF
j_call: TRBJ1-1; v_call: TRBV7-8; cdr3_aa: CASSLGQVSEAFF
j_call: TRBJ1-2; v_call: TRBV5-1; cdr3_aa: CASSSRQGEGGYTF
j_call: TRBJ2-2; v_call: TRBV30; cdr3_aa: CAWSLPTGGKGELFF
j_call: TRBJ2-7; v_call: TRBV27; cdr3_aa: CASSFTTGLSEQYF
j_call: TRBJ1-6; v_call: TRBV2; cdr3_aa: CASSEDPPARGSPLHF
j_call: TRBJ2-7; v_call: TRBV12-3/TRBV12-4; cdr3_aa: CASSLEWQNNYEQYF
j_call: TRBJ2-1; v_call: TRBV14; cdr3_aa: CASSQGWLAGGGYNEQFF
j_call: TRBJ2-2; v_call: TRBV7-3; cdr3_aa: CASSLKSGGAGELFF
j_call: TRBJ2-7; v_call: TRBV6-2/TRBV6-3; cdr3_aa: CASSWTSGRGEQYF
j_call: TRBJ2-7; v_call: TRBV15; cdr3_aa: CATSRGRDGFYEQYF
j_call: TRBJ1-4; v_call: TRBV28; cdr3_aa: CASGRRGGEKLFF
j_call: TRBJ2-7; v_call: TRBV27; cdr3_aa: CASSFRGYEQYF
j_call: TRBJ1-6; v_call: TRBV20-1; cdr3_aa: CSAYRDRGAPLHF
j_call: TRBJ1-1; v_call: TRBV27; cdr3_aa: CASSSYPNTEAFF
j_call: TRBJ1-1; v_call: TRBV6-1; cdr3_aa: CASSDQGADTEAFF
j_call: TRBJ2-7; v_call: TRBV27; cdr3_aa: CASSLKWGDGSYEQYF
j_call: TRBJ2-7; v_call: TRBV11-2; cdr3_aa: CASSSGREQYF